The sequence of this T cell receptor beta chain was determined in a study of blood T cell repertoires in COVID-19. Study-level information: Specimens from acute and convalescent COVID-19 originated in the United States, Italy and Spain. Sources were T cells, B-cell-depleted T cells, or PBMCs; the material itself was cDNA or gDNA.

Repertoires were generated with immunoSEQ multiplex PCR, while TCRdb's copy carries only in-frame clones and drops some. The sample carries about 120,000 clones, 78% recorded once. V trimming: 5 bases; J trimming: 9 bases; junction bases outside the gene matches: 4. Germline-derived CDR1 and CDR2 are LGHDT and YNNKEL (reference sequence). The CDR3 sequence is 14 residues long. Material for sequencing was peripheral blood. This TCR was sampled from an older man with acute or convalescent COVID-19. This sequence joins TRBV3-1 (or the pseudogene TRBV3-2) and TRBJ1-6; TRBD1 agrees at 10 bases. The CDR3 spells CASSGGTGASPLHF. The CDR3 nucleotides read TGTGCCAGCAGCGGCGGGACAGGGGCTTCACCCCTCCACTTT.